This entry lists 29 T cell receptor beta chains sequenced from one sample in a study of radiotherapy plus CTLA-4 blockade in lung cancer. TCRdb's table, derived via immunoSEQ multiplex PCR, lists solely in-frame clones and lacks some. The sample holds 28,000 or so clones, approximately 82% seen once. Sequences were derived from peripheral blood, sampled from a patient treated with radiotherapy plus ipilimumab. These receptors were obtained from a human donor with non-small cell lung cancer who had stable disease on radiotherapy plus ipilimumab.

The rearrangement joins TRBV27 to TRBJ1-1; D is ambiguous. This CDR3 has 13 amino acids. Trimming stripped 0 bases from V and 7 bases from J, with 9 bases between. Germline V gives CDR1 MNHEY, CDR2 SMNVEV (reference sequence). CDR3 in amino acids: CASSLSWQNEAFF. CDR3 nucleotides: TGTGCCAGCAGTTTATCTTGGCAGAATGAAGCTTTCTTT.

The chain is built from TRBV11-3 and TRBJ1-4; D gene unclear. Trimming removed 1 base from V and 8 bases from J, with 8 bases in between. The CDR3 is 13 residues long. Germline lookup yields CDR1 SGHNT and CDR2 YENEEA. This CDR3 reads CASSLAGGEKLFF. CDR3 nucleotide sequence: TGTGCCAGCAGCTTAGCCGGCGGGGAAAAACTGTTTTTT.

V is TRBV4-1 and J is TRBJ1-1, with a possible D match to TRBD1 (6 bases). Germline assignment: CDR1 MGHRA and CDR2 YSYEKL. The CDR3 is made up of 15 amino acids. Trimming took off 1 base at V and 3 bases at J, with 12 bases between the two ends. CDR3 coding DNA: TGCGCCAGCAGCCAAGCGGGGACATGGGACACTGAAGCTTTCTTT. Its protein product is CASSQAGTWDTEAFF.

V and J are TRBV7-9 and TRBJ1-2; TRBD1 aligns across 9 bases. Germline CDR1 and CDR2: SEHNR and FQNEAQ (reference sequence). After removal of 4 bases from V and 3 bases from J, the junction contained 6 bases not matched to a gene. This CDR3 contains 15 residues. The CDR3 DNA is TGTGCCAGCAGCTCATATACAGGGGGCGACTATGGCTACACCTTC. Protein: CASSSYTGGDYGYTF.

The chain carries TRBV11-2 and TRBJ1-1; no clear D gene. Trimming cost V 0 bases and J 8 bases, with 13 bases left between them. The CDR3 is 14 amino acids. Germline CDR1 is SGHAT and CDR2 is FQNNGV. The CDR3 nucleotides read TGTGCCAGCAGCTTAGAGGGCAGGTCGTCAGAAGCTTTCTTT. Amino acids: CASSLEGRSSEAFF. The full variable domain, rest sourced from reference TRBV11-2 and TRBJ1-1, is EAGVAQSPRYKIIEKRQSVAFWCNPISGHATLYWYQQILGQGPKLLIQFQNNGVVDDSQLPKDRFSAERLKGVDSTLKIQPAKLEDSAVYLCASSLEGRSSEAFFGQGTRLTVV.

V and J are TRBV5-1 and TRBJ1-1; D not resolved. Germline assignment: CDR1 SGHRS and CDR2 YFSETQ. CDR3 length equals 17 residues. Trimming left V 0 bases short and J 0 bases short, with 15 bases between. The CDR3, as DNA: TGCGCCAGCAGCTTGGCCTTAGGAAGGCCTCTGAACACTGAAGCTTTCTTT. Translation gives CASSLALGRPLNTEAFF.

This clone was detected a few times. The DNA for the CDR3 is TGTGCCAGCAGACCTAGCGGGGTCTTTGAGCAGTTCTTC. Translated: CASRPSGVFEQFF. This rearrangement joins TRBV27 to TRBJ2-1, with 9 bases fitting TRBD2. V was clipped by 6 bases and J by 9 bases; unmatched bases: 6. The CDR3 runs to 13 residues. Per germline, CDR1 MNHEY and CDR2 SMNVEV (reference sequence).

The chain joins TRBV6-5 to TRBJ1-2; possible D gene TRBD1, 6 bases. CDR3 length equals 13 residues. Deletions cut 6 bases from V and 8 bases from J, with 16 bases between. Germline CDR1 is MNHEY and CDR2 is SVGAGI. CDR3 nucleotides: TGTGCCAGCAGACCGGACAGTCTGCGGGGCTACACCTTC. It specifies CASRPDSLRGYTF.

The chain couples TRBV5-1 to TRBJ2-7, with 10 bases identical to TRBD1. After removal of 4 bases from V and 4 bases from J, the junction contained 5 bases not matched to a gene. The germline CDR1 and CDR2 sequences are SGHRS and YFSETQ. CDR3 length: 14 amino acids. The DNA for the CDR3 is TGCGCCAGCAGCCCCGGGACAGGGGCGTACGAGCAGTACTTC. It codes for CASSPGTGAYEQYF.

The chain carries TRBV6-8 and TRBJ2-1, with 8 nucleotides matching TRBD2. The CDR3 has 16 amino acids. Germline lookup yields CDR1 MNHGY and CDR2 SAAAGT. Trimming took 3 bases from V and 1 from J; bases not matched to a gene: 5. CDR3 sequence: CASSYRGGVSYNEQFF. The CDR3 DNA reads as TGTGCCAGCAGTTATCGGGGGGGCGTTTCCTACAATGAGCAGTTCTTC.

DNA for the CDR3: TGCAGCGTTGGATTAGCGGGGTCTGAAGCTTTCTTT. Amino acid sequence: CSVGLAGSEAFF. The rearrangement links TRBV29-1 to TRBJ1-1; D is undetermined. Germline CDR1 is SQVTM and CDR2 is ANQGSEA. Trimming removed 4 bases at V and 6 bases at J, with 12 bases between. This CDR3 spans 12 amino acids.

As for this clone: One end of the junction does not line up with germline, which may come from a read error. The chain is built from TRBV7-9 and TRBJ1-5; the D is unclear. The CDR3 is 14 residues long. Germline V gene lookup returns CDR1 SEHNR and CDR2 FQNEAQ (reference sequence). The CDR3 nucleotides read TGTGCCAGCAGCTTAGGAGGGCCGGGTCAGTCCCAGCATTTT. Its translation is CASSLGGPGQSQHF.

The rearrangement uses TRBV7-2 and TRBJ1-5; possibly TRBD1 for D (6 bases). The V end lost 1 base, the J end lost 8 bases, and 12 bases lay between the germline ends. From germline, CDR1 is SGHTA and CDR2 FQGNSA. This CDR3 is 14 amino acids long. CDR3: CASSLERGLKPQHF. CDR3 DNA sequence: TGTGCCAGCAGCTTAGAAAGGGGGTTGAAGCCCCAGCATTTT.

The chain joins TRBV29-1 to TRBJ2-7, with a weak D call TRBD2 (7 bases). The germline V gene encodes CDR1 SQVTM and CDR2 ANQGSEA. Trimming cost V 8 bases and J 5 bases, with 13 bases left between them. The CDR3 runs 11 residues. CDR3 nucleotide sequence: TGCAGCTGTGGAGGGGGGGACGAGCAGTACTTC. It is translated as CSCGGGDEQYF.

This chain uses TRBV6-1 with TRBJ1-2; D is unresolved. There are 13 residues in the CDR3. Per germline, CDR1 MNHNS and CDR2 SASEGT. Trimming took off 6 bases at V and 7 bases at J, with 15 bases between the two ends. The CDR3 loop is CASRGRDVGGYTF. CDR3 DNA: TGTGCCAGCAGGGGGAGGGATGTGGGTGGCTACACCTTC.

This sequence joins TRBV9 and TRBJ1-1, with D possibly being TRBD1 (5 bases). The V gene's germline CDR1 is SGDLS and CDR2 YYNGEE. The ends were cut back, 0 bases at V and 6 bases at J, with 9 bases in the middle. This CDR3 contains 13 residues. The CDR3 DNA sequence: TGTGCCAGCAGCGTAGCTTCGGGGGCTGAAGCTTTCTTT. It yields the protein CASSVASGAEAFF. Together with reference TRBV9 and TRBJ1-1, the CDR3 gives the full variable domain: DSGVTQTPKHLITATGQRVTLRCSPRSGDLSVYWYQQSLDQGLQFLIQYYNGEERAKGNILERFSAQQFPDLHSELNLSSLELGDSALYFCASSVASGAEAFFGQGTRLTVV.

J is TRBJ1-1 and V is TRBV18, with a tentative D call TRBD1 (6 bases). Germline CDR1 and CDR2: KGHSH and LQKENI. Trimming shortened V by 3 bases and J by 8 bases, and 7 bases separated the two germline ends. The CDR3 extends over 11 amino acids. CDR3 region: CASSPTGEAFF. CDR3 nucleotides: TGTGCCAGCTCACCCACAGGGGAAGCTTTCTTT.

The chain couples TRBV12-5 to TRBJ1-2; TRBD1 matches at 9 bases. Germline values: CDR1 LGHNT, CDR2 FRNRAP. This CDR3 is built from 17 residues. The J segment lost 7 bases and the V segment lost 1 base, leaving 13 bases of the junction unmatched. In DNA, the CDR3 is TGTGCTAGTGGTTTGGGCTTATTTTCGGACAGGGGAGGTGGCTACACCTTC. This encodes CASGLGLFSDRGGGYTF.

V usage is TRBV7-8 and J usage is TRBJ1-2, with D maybe TRBD1 (6 bases). With 6 bases removed from V and 4 bases from J, the gap between germline ends came to 12 bases. Germline CDR1 SGHVS, CDR2 FQNEAQ. The CDR3 has 13 residues. The CDR3 reads CASSPEGVYGYTF. The CDR3 coding sequence is TGTGCCAGCAGTCCGGAGGGGGTCTATGGCTACACCTTC.

This clone was counted only a few times. This chain links TRBV5-4 with TRBJ1-4, with 7 bases lining up with TRBD1. This CDR3 contains 15 residues. CDR1 is SGHNT, CDR2 YYREEE, per germline (reference sequence). V was clipped by 4 bases and J by 8 bases; unmatched bases: 11. CDR3 DNA: TGTGCCAGCAGCCGCAGACAGGGAGGTAACGAAAAACTGTTTTTT. Translated: CASSRRQGGNEKLFF.

This clone was counted only a few times. This rearrangement joins TRBV7-2 to TRBJ1-6, with D perhaps matching TRBD1 (6 bases). The CDR3 covers 16 residues. The ends were cut back, 6 bases at V and 0 bases at J, with 12 bases in the middle. The germline CDR1 and CDR2 sequences are SGHTA and FQGNSA. The CDR3 sequence: CASRRGGGSYNSPLHF. The CDR3 region has the DNA TGTGCCAGCAGACGAGGGGGTGGCTCCTATAATTCACCCCTCCACTTT.

In its sample, this clone was seen a few times. The chain links TRBV27 to TRBJ2-5, with TRBD1 matching over 8 bases. The CDR3 contains 13 residues. Germline values: CDR1 MNHEY, CDR2 SMNVEV (reference sequence). V lost 8 bases, J lost 5 bases, and 7 bases stayed unmatched. CDR3 DNA sequence: TGTGCCAGCGCGGGCAGGGGGCATGAGACCCAGTACTTC. The encoded protein is CASAGRGHETQYF.

This clone showed up just a few times. The gene calls are TRBV4-3 and TRBJ1-3; D possibly corresponds to TRBD1 (5 bases). The V gene's germline CDR1 is LGHNA and CDR2 YSLEER. V dropped 4 bases and J dropped 2 bases, with 12 bases sitting between them. This CDR3 is 15 amino acids long. The CDR3 loop reads CASSPQGNAGNTIYF. The CDR3 nucleotides read TGCGCCAGCAGCCCGCAGGGTAACGCTGGAAACACCATATATTTT.

The chain has TRBV27 and TRBJ2-2; D gene ambiguous. Trimming left V 6 bases short and J 1 base short, with 12 bases between. The germline V gene has CDR1 MNHEY and CDR2 SMNVEV (reference sequence). CDR3 length: 15 residues. CDR3 protein: CASRLKPLNTGELFF. The CDR3 DNA follows: TGTGCCAGCAGGCTGAAACCGTTGAACACCGGGGAGCTGTTTTTT.

This clone was detected once. The chain uses TRBV19 and TRBJ1-1, with D hard to call. This CDR3 region has 17 residues. Germline assignment: CDR1 LNHDA and CDR2 SQIVND (reference sequence). V was pared by 1 base and J by 1 base, with 16 bases between. CDR3 nucleotide sequence: TGTGCCAGTAGTATAGTGAGAGGCGCGGGTGGGAACACTGAAGCTTTCTTT. It specifies CASSIVRGAGGNTEAFF.

This CDR3 is CASSWTVEAFF. CDR3 nucleotides: TGTGCCAGCAGTTGGACAGTTGAAGCTTTCTTT. This chain joins TRBV2 and TRBJ1-1, with D tentatively TRBD1 (6 bases). The germline V gene has CDR1 SNHLY and CDR2 FYNNEI. The V gene lost 5 bases and the J gene lost 7 bases, with 8 bases spanning the gap. The CDR3 is made up of 11 amino acids.

This clone appeared a few times. The chain recombines TRBV5-1 with TRBJ1-1; 8 bases are a match to TRBD1. CDR1 SGHRS and CDR2 YFSETQ come from the germline V gene. V was clipped by 0 bases and J by 7 bases; unmatched bases: 5. The CDR3 loop spans 14 amino acids. The CDR3 reads CASSLGDRTSEAFF. The CDR3 DNA reads TGCGCCAGCAGCTTGGGGGACAGGACGAGTGAAGCTTTCTTT.

This chain uses TRBV14 with TRBJ2-1; unclear D gene. Trimming removed 1 base from V and 12 bases from J, with 16 bases in between. The CDR3 has 14 residues. Germline loops: CDR1 SGHDN, CDR2 FVKESK. This chain's CDR3 is CASSQGRRVQGQFF. The CDR3 nucleotides read TGTGCCAGCAGCCAAGGACGAAGGGTCCAAGGGCAGTTCTTC.

V and J are TRBV15 and TRBJ1-1; D call uncertain. The V end lost 0 bases, the J end lost 2 bases, and 7 bases lay between the germline ends. This CDR3 contains 14 residues. Germline CDR1 is LNHNV and CDR2 is YYDKDF (reference sequence). The chain's CDR3 is CATSRDMVNTEAFF. The DNA of the CDR3 is TGTGCCACCAGCAGAGACATGGTTAACACTGAAGCTTTCTTT.